The 9 T cell receptor beta chains presented below share a single source sample, sequenced in a study of T cells in Graves' hyperthyroidism and ophthalmopathy. Amplification targeted TCR beta CDR3 regions from RNA transcripts. A set of HTBI primers served as the primers for a first-round RT-PCR of the TCR CDR3. Using its own MiXCR run on the multiplex PCR reads, TCRdb lists one record per CDR3 protein. The sample shows hundreds of thousands of distinct CDR3 sequences, about 15% of them seen only once. Sample: blood. These receptors were obtained from a man between 18 and 35 years old with Graves' ophthalmopathy.

Concerning this clonotype itself: A much larger clone is a single base away; this may be a read error. The DNA for the CDR3 is TGTGCCAGCAGTCAACGGACTAGCGGGGAGCACAATGAGCAGTTCTTC. This codes for CASSQRTSGEHNEQFF. The rearrangement links TRBV12-3 or TRBV12-4 to TRBJ2-1, with 12 bases fitting TRBD2. J was trimmed by 5 bases and V by 5 bases; bases with no gene match: 7. The CDR3 has 16 residues.

This clonotype was seen once. The CDR3 carries no conserved terminal phenylalanine or tryptophan, so it likely arises from a read error. The V gene is TRBV14, the J gene TRBJ2-7; the match to TRBD2 covers 8 bases. The trim removed 6 bases at V and 2 bases at J, leaving 18 bases unmatched. Per the germline V gene, CDR1 is SGHDN and CDR2 is FVKESK. CDR3 size: 18 residues. The CDR3, as DNA: TGTGCCAGCAGTTTATCCGCGCCTGCCAGCGGGAGTACCTACGAGCAGTACCTC. Encoded protein: CASSLSAPASGSTYEQYL.

This clonotype was seen many times. This chain uses TRBV19 with TRBJ1-5; D ambiguous. Germline CDR1 is LNHDA and CDR2 is SQIVND (reference sequence). V dropped 7 bases and J dropped 3 bases, with 7 bases sitting between them. The CDR3 is 12 amino acids. The CDR3 reads CASNGINQPQHF. CDR3 sequence (DNA): TGTGCCAGTAATGGGATCAATCAGCCCCAGCATTTT. Full variable domain (rest looked up from reference TRBV19 and TRBJ1-5): DGGITQSPKYLFRKEGQNVTLSCEQNLNHDAMYWYRQDPGQGLRLIYYSQIVNDFQKGDIAEGYSVSREKKESFPLTVTSAQKNPTAFYLCASNGINQPQHFGDGTRLSIL.

Ten or more counts support this clonotype. The chain has TRBV12-3 or TRBV12-4 and TRBJ2-3, with 9 bases matching TRBD2. The length of the CDR3 is 15 residues. Trimming removed 6 bases from V and 4 bases from J; junction bases left unmatched: 8. The CDR3 bases are TGTGCCAGCAGCCCCACTAGCGGGCACCCAGATACGCAGTATTTT. Translated: CASSPTSGHPDTQYF.

This clonotype was recorded at least ten times. The chain links TRBV12-3 or TRBV12-4 to TRBJ1-5; TRBD1 might be the D (5 bases). The CDR3 runs to 15 residues. V was trimmed by 4 bases and J by 2 bases, leaving 12 bases between them. DNA for the CDR3: TGTGCCAGCAGTTCCCTCGGAGGGGGCAATCAGCCCCAGCATTTT. Translation: CASSSLGGGNQPQHF.

This clonotype showed up many times. This sequence joins TRBV10-2 and TRBJ2-3, with D perhaps being TRBD1 or TRBD2 (6 bases each). Germline CDR1 WSHSY, CDR2 SAAADI. V was shortened by 8 bases and J by 2 bases, with 14 bases between the two germline ends. The CDR3 extends over 14 amino acids. In DNA form, the CDR3 reads TGCGCCAGCGGCGTTGGGGGGCCCACAGATACGCAGTATTTT. It codes for CASGVGGPTDTQYF.

This clonotype was counted only a few times. The rearrangement joins TRBV5-1 to TRBJ1-1; 7 nucleotides align to TRBD1. The CDR3 is 14 residues long. The ends lost 4 bases at V and 2 bases at J; junction bases unmatched: 5. In germline, CDR1 is SGHRS, CDR2 YFSETQ. Here the CDR3 DNA reads TGCGCCAGCAGCCCGGGGGACAGAAACACTGAAGCTTTCTTT. This gives the protein CASSPGDRNTEAFF.

This clonotype was observed a handful of times. This rearrangement joins TRBV27 to TRBJ1-2; D call uncertain. The CDR3 loop spans 12 amino acids. Germline V gene lookup returns CDR1 MNHEY and CDR2 SMNVEV (reference sequence). Trimming pared 3 bases from V and 6 bases from J, leaving 8 bases between. CDR3 amino acids: CASSFRGHGYTF. Written as DNA, the CDR3 is TGTGCCAGCAGTTTCAGAGGGCATGGCTACACCTTC.

There are many counts of this clonotype. The J gene is TRBJ2-3, the V gene TRBV11-2; 12 bases agree with TRBD2. V lost 4 bases, J lost 11 bases, and 13 bases stayed unmatched. The CDR3 length is 16 residues. Germline values: CDR1 SGHAT, CDR2 FQNNGV. Here the CDR3 reads CASSSGLGLAGRVQYF. CDR3 coding DNA: TGTGCCAGCAGCTCGGGGTTGGGACTAGCGGGCCGAGTGCAGTATTTT. Full variable domain (remainder filled in from reference TRBV11-2 and TRBJ2-3): EAGVAQSPRYKIIEKRQSVAFWCNPISGHATLYWYQQILGQGPKLLIQFQNNGVVDDSQLPKDRFSAERLKGVDSTLKIQPAKLEDSAVYLCASSSGLGLAGRVQYFGPGTRLTVL.